This TCR beta chain was captured by sequencing in a study of regulatory T cells in long-lasting Graves disease. The ends lost 4 bases at V and 10 bases at J; junction bases unmatched: 3. CDR1 and CDR2 (germline): SNHLY, FYNNEI. This CDR3 is built from 13 residues. Time point in this sample: newly diagnosed GD, antithyroid drugs for less than 3 months. PBMCs provided the RNA from which the TCR library was made. Arm-PCR with iRepertoire HTBI primers amplified the CDR3 regions for these TCR beta libraries. MiXCR was run by TCRdb on the multiplex PCR reads, yielding one entry per CDR3 protein. Here the sample spans 200,000 to 250,000 distinct CDR3 sequences, less than 20% being singletons. This clonotype was recorded many times. This same sample was also taken into another study, of T cells in Graves' hyperthyroidism and ophthalmopathy.

This specimen consisted of peripheral blood mononuclear cells (PBMCs), obtained at new diagnosis, from a patient treated with antithyroid drugs. The gene calls are TRBV2 and TRBJ1-4; 10 bases are shared with TRBD1. The clonotype originates from a woman aged 25 to 39 with Graves disease. The CDR3 sequence: CASSVGQGVKLFF. Here the CDR3 DNA reads TGTGCCAGCAGTGTCGGACAGGGGGTAAAACTGTTTTTT.